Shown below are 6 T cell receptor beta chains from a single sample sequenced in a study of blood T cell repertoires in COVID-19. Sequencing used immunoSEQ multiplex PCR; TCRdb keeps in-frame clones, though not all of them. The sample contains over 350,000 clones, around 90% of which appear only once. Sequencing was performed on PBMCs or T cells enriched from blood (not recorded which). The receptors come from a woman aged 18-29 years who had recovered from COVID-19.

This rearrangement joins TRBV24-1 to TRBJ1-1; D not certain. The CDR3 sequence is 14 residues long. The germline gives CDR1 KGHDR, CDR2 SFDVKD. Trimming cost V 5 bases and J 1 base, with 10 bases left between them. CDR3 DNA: TGTGCCACCAGTGGAGGTTATCGGAACACTGAAGCTTTCTTT. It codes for CATSGGYRNTEAFF.

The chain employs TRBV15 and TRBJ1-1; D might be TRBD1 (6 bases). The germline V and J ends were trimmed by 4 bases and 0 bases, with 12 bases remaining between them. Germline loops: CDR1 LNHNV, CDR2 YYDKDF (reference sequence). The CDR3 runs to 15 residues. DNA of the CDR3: TGTGCCACCAGCAAGCAAGGGGGTTTGAACACTGAAGCTTTCTTT. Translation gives CATSKQGGLNTEAFF.

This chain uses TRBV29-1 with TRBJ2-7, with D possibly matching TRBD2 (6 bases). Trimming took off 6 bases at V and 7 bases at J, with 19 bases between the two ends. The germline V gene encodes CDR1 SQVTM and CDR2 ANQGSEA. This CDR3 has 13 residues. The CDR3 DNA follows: TGCAGCGTCACCCGCGGTGGTGGGGGGGAGCAGTACTTC. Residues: CSVTRGGGGEQYF.

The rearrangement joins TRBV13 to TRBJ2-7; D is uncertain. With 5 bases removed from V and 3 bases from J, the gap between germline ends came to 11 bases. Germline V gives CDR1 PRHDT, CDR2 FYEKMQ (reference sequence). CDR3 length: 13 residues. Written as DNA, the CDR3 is TGTGCCAGCAGCCCCCCCTCTTACTACGAGCAGTACTTC. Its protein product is CASSPPSYYEQYF. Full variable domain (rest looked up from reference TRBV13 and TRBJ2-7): AAGVIQSPRHLIKEKRETATLKCYPIPRHDTVYWYQQGPGQDPQFLISFYEKMQSDKGSIPDRFSAQQFSDYHSELNMSSLELGDSALYFCASSPPSYYEQYFGPGTRLTVT.

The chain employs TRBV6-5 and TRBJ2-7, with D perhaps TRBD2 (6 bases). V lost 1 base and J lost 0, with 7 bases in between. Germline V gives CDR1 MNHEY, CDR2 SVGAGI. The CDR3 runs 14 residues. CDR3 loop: CASSYYGSSYEQYF. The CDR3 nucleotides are TGTGCCAGCAGTTACTACGGGAGCTCCTACGAGCAGTACTTC.

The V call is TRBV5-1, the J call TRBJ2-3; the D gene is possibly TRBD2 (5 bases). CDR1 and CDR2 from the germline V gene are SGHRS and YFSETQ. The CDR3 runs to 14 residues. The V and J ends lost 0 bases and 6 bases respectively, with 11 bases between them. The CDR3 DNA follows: TGCGCCAGCAGCTTGGCCCTAGCAACGGATACGCAGTATTTT. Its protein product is CASSLALATDTQYF.